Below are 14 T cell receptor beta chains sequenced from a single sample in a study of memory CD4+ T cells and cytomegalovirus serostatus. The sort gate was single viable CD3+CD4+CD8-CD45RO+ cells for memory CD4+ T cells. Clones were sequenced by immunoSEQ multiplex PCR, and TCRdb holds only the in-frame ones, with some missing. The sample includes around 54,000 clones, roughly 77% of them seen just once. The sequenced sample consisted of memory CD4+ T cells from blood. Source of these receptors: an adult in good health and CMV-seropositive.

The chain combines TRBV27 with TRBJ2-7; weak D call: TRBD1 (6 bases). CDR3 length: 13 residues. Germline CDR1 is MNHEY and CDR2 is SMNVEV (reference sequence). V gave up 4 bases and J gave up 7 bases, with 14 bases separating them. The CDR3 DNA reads TGTGCCAGCAGTTCCAGGGGCGGGTGGGAGCAGTACGTC. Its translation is CASSSRGGWEQYV.

CDR3 bases: TGCAGTGCTAGAGGGAACACTGAAGCTTTCTTT. Encoded protein: CSARGNTEAFF. The rearrangement uses TRBV20-1 and TRBJ1-1; D is uncertain. CDR3 length: 11 residues. Germline values: CDR1 DFQATT, CDR2 SNEGSKA (reference sequence). Trimming took off 1 base at V and 1 base at J, with 1 base between the two ends.

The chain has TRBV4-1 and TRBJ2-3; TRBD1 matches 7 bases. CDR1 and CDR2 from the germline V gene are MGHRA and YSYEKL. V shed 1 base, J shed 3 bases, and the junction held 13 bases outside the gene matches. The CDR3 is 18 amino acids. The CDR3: CASSQVLKLGGATDTQYF. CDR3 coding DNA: TGCGCCAGCAGCCAAGTCCTGAAGCTAGGGGGCGCAACAGATACGCAGTATTTT.

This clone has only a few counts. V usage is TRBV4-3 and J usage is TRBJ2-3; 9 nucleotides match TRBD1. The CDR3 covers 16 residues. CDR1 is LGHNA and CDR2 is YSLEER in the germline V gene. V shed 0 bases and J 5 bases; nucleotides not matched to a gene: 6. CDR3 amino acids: CASSQEGGQGGDTQYF. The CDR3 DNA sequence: TGCGCCAGCAGCCAAGAGGGGGGACAGGGAGGAGATACGCAGTATTTT.

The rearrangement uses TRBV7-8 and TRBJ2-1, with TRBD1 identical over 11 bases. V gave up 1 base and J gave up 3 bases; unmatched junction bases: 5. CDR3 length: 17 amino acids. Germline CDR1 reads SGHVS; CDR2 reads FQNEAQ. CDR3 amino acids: CASSLGGQGAGYNEQFF. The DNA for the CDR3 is TGTGCCAGCAGCTTAGGAGGACAGGGGGCTGGCTACAATGAGCAGTTCTTC.

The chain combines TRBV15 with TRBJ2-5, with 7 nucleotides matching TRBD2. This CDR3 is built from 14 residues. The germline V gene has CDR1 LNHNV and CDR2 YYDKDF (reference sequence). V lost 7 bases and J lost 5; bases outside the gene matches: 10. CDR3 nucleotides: TGTGCCACCAATTCAGCGGGATCTACCGAGACCCAGTACTTC. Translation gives CATNSAGSTETQYF. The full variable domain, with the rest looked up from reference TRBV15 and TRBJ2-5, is DAMVIQNPRYQVTQFGKPVTLSCSQTLNHNVMYWYQQKSSQAPKLLFHYYDKDFNNEADTPDNFQSRRPNTSFCFLDIRSPGLGDTAMYLCATNSAGSTETQYFGPGTRLLVL.

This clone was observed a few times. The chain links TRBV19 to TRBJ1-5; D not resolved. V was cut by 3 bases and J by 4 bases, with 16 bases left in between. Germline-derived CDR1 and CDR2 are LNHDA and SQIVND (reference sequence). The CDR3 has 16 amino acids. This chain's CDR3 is CASSMTSRSGNQPQHF. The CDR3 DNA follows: TGTGCCAGTAGTATGACCTCCAGGTCGGGGAATCAGCCCCAGCATTTT.

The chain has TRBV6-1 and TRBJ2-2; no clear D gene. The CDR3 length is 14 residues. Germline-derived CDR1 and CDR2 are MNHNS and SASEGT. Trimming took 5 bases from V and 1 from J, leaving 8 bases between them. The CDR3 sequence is CASSSVGNTGELFF. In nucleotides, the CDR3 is TGTGCCAGCAGTTCCGTGGGGAACACCGGGGAGCTGTTTTTT.

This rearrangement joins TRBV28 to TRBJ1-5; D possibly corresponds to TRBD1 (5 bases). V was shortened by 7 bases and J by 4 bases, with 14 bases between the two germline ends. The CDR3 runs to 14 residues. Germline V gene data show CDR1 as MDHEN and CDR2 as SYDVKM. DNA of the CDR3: TGTGCCAGCATGCCGGGACGGACGAATCAGCCCCAGCATTTT. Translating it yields CASMPGRTNQPQHF.

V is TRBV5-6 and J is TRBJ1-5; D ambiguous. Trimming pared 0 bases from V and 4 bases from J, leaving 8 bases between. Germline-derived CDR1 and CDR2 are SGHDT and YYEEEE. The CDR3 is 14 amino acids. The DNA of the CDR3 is TGTGCCAGCAGCTTGGGGCCGGTGAATCAGCCCCAGCATTTT. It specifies CASSLGPVNQPQHF.

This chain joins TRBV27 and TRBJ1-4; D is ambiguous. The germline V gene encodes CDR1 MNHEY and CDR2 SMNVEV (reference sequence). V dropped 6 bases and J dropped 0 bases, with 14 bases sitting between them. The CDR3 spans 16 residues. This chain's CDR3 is CASRRKMDATNEKLFF. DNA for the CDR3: TGTGCCAGCAGACGGAAAATGGATGCAACTAATGAAAAACTGTTTTTT.

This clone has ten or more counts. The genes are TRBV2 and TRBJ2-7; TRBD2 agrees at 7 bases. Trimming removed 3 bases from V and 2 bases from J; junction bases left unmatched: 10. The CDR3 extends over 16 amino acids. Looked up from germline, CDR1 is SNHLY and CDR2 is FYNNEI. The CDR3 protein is CASSDAPSTSTYEQYF. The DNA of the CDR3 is TGTGCCAGCAGTGACGCACCCTCGACTAGCACCTACGAGCAGTACTTC.

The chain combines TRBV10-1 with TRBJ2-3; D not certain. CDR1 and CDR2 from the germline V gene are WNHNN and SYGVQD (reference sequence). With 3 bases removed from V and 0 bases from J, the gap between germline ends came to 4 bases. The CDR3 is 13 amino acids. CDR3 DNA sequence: TGCGCCAGCAGTGAACCCAGCACAGATACGCAGTATTTT. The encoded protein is CASSEPSTDTQYF.

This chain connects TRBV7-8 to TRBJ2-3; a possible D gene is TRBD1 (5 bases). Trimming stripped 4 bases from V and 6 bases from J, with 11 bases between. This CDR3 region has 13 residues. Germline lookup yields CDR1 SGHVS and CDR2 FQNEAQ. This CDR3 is CASSWGNRDTQYF. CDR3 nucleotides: TGTGCCAGCAGCTGGGGCAACAGGGATACGCAGTATTTT.